What follows are 10 T cell receptor beta chains derived from one specimen sequenced in a study of CD8 T cells in ankylosing spondylitis. Notes on the study in general: About 8 highly homologous variants made up a TCR beta motif, and this motif appeared characteristic of ankylosing spondylitis blood.

Their antigens are not known. MiXCR, run by TCRdb on the 5' RACE reads, gives a single entry per CDR3 protein. The repertoire includes about 540,000 distinct CDR3 sequences, approximately 12% of them detected once, and around 7% sits in the top ten. Specimen: blood, either unsorted or a sorted T cell fraction (not recorded which). The receptors here all came from a male donor with ankylosing spondylitis.

The chain is built from TRBV3-1 and TRBJ2-3, with 8 bases aligning to TRBD2. Germline loops: CDR1 LGHDT, CDR2 YNNKEL (reference sequence). The CDR3 covers 16 residues. V lost 1 base to trimming and J lost 6 bases; unmatched junction nucleotides: 9. CDR3 sequence: CASSQAGGLLMDTQYF. CDR3 coding DNA: TGTGCCAGCAGCCAAGCGGGGGGGTTGTTAATGGATACGCAGTATTTT.

There are a few counts of this clonotype. CDR3 protein: CATSRVQEMGEQYF. The DNA of the CDR3 is TGTGCCACCAGCAGAGTACAGGAGATGGGCGAGCAGTACTTC. This chain uses TRBV15 with TRBJ2-7; possibly TRBD1 for D (5 bases). Germline values: CDR1 LNHNV, CDR2 YYDKDF (reference sequence). The germline V and J ends were trimmed by 1 base and 6 bases, with 13 bases remaining between them. The CDR3 loop spans 14 amino acids.

In its sample, this clonotype was seen a few times. V and J are TRBV5-1 and TRBJ2-1; no definite D call. V dropped 0 bases and J dropped 3 bases, with 10 bases sitting between them. The CDR3 consists of 15 residues. Germline V gives CDR1 SGHRS, CDR2 YFSETQ. DNA for the CDR3: TGCGCCAGCAGCTTGGCCAGCGACTTCTACAATGAGCAGTTCTTC. Translated: CASSLASDFYNEQFF.

This clonotype was recorded many times. The chain has TRBV4-1 and TRBJ2-3; TRBD2 agrees at 13 bases. J was trimmed by 4 bases and V by 2 bases; bases with no gene match: 3. The V gene's germline CDR1 is MGHRA and CDR2 YSYEKL. The CDR3 extends over 16 amino acids. DNA of the CDR3: TGCGCCAGCAGCCAAAGGACTAGCGGGAGCGCAGATACGCAGTATTTT. Its translation is CASSQRTSGSADTQYF.

In this sample, this clonotype turned up many times. This chain joins TRBV5-1 and TRBJ2-7, with 7 bases aligning to TRBD2. The CDR3 extends over 15 amino acids. Germline assignment: CDR1 SGHRS and CDR2 YFSETQ. Trimming took 1 base from V and 3 from J; bases not matched to a gene: 7. CDR3 amino acids: CASSLMTSPYYEQYF. The CDR3 DNA is TGCGCCAGCAGCTTGATGACTAGCCCCTACTACGAGCAGTACTTC.

This clonotype appeared once. This chain connects TRBV2 to TRBJ2-7; 14 nucleotides match TRBD2. CDR1 SNHLY and CDR2 FYNNEI come from the germline V gene. Trimming cost V 4 bases and J 7 bases; bases outside gene matches: 9. The CDR3 spans 16 residues. CDR3 loop: CASSAPGTSGSREQYV. CDR3 DNA sequence: TGTGCCAGCAGTGCCCCCGGGACTAGCGGGAGTCGTGAGCAGTACGTC.

This clonotype was recorded many times. The chain has TRBV12-3 or TRBV12-4 and TRBJ2-7, with 10 bases fitting TRBD2. The CDR3 has 14 amino acids. V shed 6 bases and J 0 bases; nucleotides not matched to a gene: 2. CDR3 in amino acids: CASRSSGSSYEQYF. CDR3 in DNA: TGTGCCAGCAGGTCTAGCGGGAGCTCCTACGAGCAGTACTTC.

In its sample, this clonotype was seen many times. The rearrangement links TRBV5-1 to TRBJ2-2; TRBD1 matches 8 bases. CDR1 and CDR2 from the germline V gene are SGHRS and YFSETQ. After removal of 5 bases from V and 0 bases from J, the junction contained 3 bases not matched to a gene. The CDR3 covers 15 residues. The CDR3 loop is CASRRTGTNTGELFF. The CDR3 coding sequence is TGCGCCAGCAGGCGGACAGGGACGAACACCGGGGAGCTGTTTTTT.

There are a few counts of this clonotype. This chain connects TRBV7-2 to TRBJ1-2; maybe TRBD1 (5 bases). The germline V gene has CDR1 SGHTA and CDR2 FQGNSA. This CDR3 spans 15 amino acids. The V and J ends lost 7 bases and 8 bases respectively, with 23 bases between them. CDR3 amino acids: CASTIGYSAGSGYTF. Here the CDR3 DNA reads TGTGCCAGCACCATTGGGTATTCCGCAGGGTCGGGCTACACCTTC. The full variable domain, in which reference TRBV7-2 and TRBJ1-2 provide the parts outside the CDR3, is GAGVSQSPSNKVTEKGKDVELRCDPISGHTALYWYRQSLGQGLEFLIYFQGNSAPDKSGLPSDRFSAERTGGSVSTLTIQRTQQEDSAVYLCASTIGYSAGSGYTFGSGTRLTVV.

This clonotype was detected many times. The chain recombines TRBV29-1 with TRBJ2-5; 12 bases are a match to TRBD1. The CDR3 is 15 amino acids. The V gene's germline CDR1 is SQVTM and CDR2 ANQGSEA. Trimming removed 3 bases from V and 0 bases from J; junction bases left unmatched: 2. The CDR3: CSVEGTGGYQETQYF. CDR3 bases: TGCAGCGTTGAGGGGACAGGGGGCTACCAAGAGACCCAGTACTTC.